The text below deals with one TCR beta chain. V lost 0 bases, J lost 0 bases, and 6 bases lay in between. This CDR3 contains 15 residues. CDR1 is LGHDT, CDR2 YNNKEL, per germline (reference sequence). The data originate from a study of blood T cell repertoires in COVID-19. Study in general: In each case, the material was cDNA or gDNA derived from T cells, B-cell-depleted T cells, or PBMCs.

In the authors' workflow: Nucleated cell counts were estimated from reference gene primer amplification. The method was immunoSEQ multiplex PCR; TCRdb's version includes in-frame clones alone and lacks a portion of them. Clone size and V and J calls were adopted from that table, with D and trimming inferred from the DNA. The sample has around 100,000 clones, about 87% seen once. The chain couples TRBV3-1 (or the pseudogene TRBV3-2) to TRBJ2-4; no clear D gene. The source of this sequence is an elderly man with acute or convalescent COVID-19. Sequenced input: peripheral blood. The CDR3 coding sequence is TGTGCCAGCAGCCAAGATCGACTAGCCAAAAACATTCAGTACTTC. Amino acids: CASSQDRLAKNIQYF.